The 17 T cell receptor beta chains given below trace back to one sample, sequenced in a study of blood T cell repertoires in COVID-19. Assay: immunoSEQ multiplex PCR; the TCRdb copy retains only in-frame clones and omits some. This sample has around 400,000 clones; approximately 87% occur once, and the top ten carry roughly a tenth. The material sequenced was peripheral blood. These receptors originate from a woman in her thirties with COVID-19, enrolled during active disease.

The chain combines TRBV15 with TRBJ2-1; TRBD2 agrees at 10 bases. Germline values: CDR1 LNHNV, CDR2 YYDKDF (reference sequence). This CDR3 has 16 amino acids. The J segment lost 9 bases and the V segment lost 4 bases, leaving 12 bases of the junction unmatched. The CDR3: CATSKMRVAGGLEQFF. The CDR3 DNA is TGTGCCACCAGCAAGATGCGGGTAGCGGGAGGACTTGAGCAGTTCTTC. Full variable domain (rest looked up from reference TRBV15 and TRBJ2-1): DAMVIQNPRYQVTQFGKPVTLSCSQTLNHNVMYWYQQKSSQAPKLLFHYYDKDFNNEADTPDNFQSRRPNTSFCFLDIRSPGLGDTAMYLCATSKMRVAGGLEQFFGPGTRLTVL.

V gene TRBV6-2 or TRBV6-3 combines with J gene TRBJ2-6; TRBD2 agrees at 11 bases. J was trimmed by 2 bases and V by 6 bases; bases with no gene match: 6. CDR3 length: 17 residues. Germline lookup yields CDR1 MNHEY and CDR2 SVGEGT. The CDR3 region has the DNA TGTGCCAGCAGCGTAGCGGGAGGGAGGCCTGGGGCCAACGTCCTGACTTTC. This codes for CASSVAGGRPGANVLTF.

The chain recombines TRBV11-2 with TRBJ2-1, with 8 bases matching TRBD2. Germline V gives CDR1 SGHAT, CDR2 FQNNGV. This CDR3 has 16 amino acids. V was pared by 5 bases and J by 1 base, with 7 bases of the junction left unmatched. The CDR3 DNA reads TGTGCCAGCAGCCTTAGAGGCGGGAGGTCCTACAATGAGCAGTTCTTC. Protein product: CASSLRGGRSYNEQFF.

DNA of the CDR3: TGTGCCATCAGGCCCCATGATAGCTCCTACAATGAGCAGTTCTTC. This sequence encodes CAIRPHDSSYNEQFF. The rearrangement links TRBV10-3 to TRBJ2-1, with D uncertain. The germline V and J ends were trimmed by 6 bases and 0 bases, with 12 bases remaining between them. The CDR3 has 15 amino acids. Germline values: CDR1 ENHRY, CDR2 SYGVKD.

This CDR3 reads CASSPRQDLLATNEKLFF. As DNA, the CDR3 is TGTGCCAGTAGTCCCCGACAAGATCTACTGGCAACTAATGAAAAACTGTTTTTT. The chain links TRBV19 to TRBJ1-4, with unresolved D. Germline loops: CDR1 LNHDA, CDR2 SQIVND (reference sequence). With 5 bases removed from V and 0 bases from J, the gap between germline ends came to 19 bases. The CDR3 runs 18 residues.

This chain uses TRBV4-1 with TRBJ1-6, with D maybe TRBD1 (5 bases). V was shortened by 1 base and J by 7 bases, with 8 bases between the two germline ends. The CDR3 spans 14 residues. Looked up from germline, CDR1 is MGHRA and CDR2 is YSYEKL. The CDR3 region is CASSQVGVNSPLHF. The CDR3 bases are TGCGCCAGCAGCCAAGTAGGGGTCAATTCACCCCTCCACTTT.

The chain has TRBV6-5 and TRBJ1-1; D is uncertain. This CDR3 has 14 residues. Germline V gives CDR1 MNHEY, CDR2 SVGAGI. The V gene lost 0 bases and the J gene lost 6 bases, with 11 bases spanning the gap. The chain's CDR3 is CASSYSSVLAEAFF. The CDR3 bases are TGTGCCAGCAGTTACTCTTCGGTTTTGGCTGAAGCTTTCTTT.

CDR3 bases: TGTGCCAGCAGCGTCCAGGGGGCTATTGGAAACACCATATATTTT. Translation: CASSVQGAIGNTIYF. This sequence joins TRBV9 and TRBJ1-3, with 8 nucleotides matching TRBD1. The CDR3 is made up of 15 amino acids. In germline, CDR1 is SGDLS, CDR2 YYNGEE. Trimming removed 2 bases from V and 3 bases from J; junction bases left unmatched: 4.

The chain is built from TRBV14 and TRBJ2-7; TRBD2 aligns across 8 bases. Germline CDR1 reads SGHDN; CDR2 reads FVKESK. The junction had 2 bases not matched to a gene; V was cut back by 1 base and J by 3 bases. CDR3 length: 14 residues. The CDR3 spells CASSQVAGFYEQYF. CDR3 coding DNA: TGTGCCAGCAGCCAAGTAGCGGGATTCTACGAGCAGTACTTC.

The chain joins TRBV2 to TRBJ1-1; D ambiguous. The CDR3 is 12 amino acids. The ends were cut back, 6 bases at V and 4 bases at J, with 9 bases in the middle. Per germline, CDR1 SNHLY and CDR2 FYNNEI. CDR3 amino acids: CASRDPGTEAFF. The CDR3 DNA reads TGTGCCAGCAGAGACCCGGGCACTGAAGCTTTCTTT.

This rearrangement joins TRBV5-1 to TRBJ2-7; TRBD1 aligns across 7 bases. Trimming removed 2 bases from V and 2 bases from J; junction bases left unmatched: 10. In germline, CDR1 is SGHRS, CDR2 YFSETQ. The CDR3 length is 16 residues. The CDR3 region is CASSFGSDRPPYEQYF. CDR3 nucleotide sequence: TGCGCCAGCAGCTTTGGGTCGGACAGGCCTCCCTACGAGCAGTACTTC.

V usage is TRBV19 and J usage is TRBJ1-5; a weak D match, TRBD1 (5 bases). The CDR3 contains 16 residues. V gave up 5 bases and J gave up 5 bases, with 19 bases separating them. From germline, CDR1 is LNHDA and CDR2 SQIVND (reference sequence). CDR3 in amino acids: CASSQPGQFDDQPQHF. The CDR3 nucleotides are TGTGCCAGTAGTCAGCCAGGGCAGTTTGACGATCAGCCCCAGCATTTT.

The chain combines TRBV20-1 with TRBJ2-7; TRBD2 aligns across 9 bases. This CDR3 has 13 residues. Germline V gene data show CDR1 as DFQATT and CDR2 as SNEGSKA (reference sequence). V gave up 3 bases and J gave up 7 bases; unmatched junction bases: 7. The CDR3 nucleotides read TGCAGTGCTAGTAGCGGGAGATGGGAGGAGCAGTACTTC. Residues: CSASSGRWEEQYF.

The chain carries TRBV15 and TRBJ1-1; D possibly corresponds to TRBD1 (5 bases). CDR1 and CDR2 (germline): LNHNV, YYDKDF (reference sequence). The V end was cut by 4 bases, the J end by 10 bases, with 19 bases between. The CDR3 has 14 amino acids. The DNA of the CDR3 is TGTGCCACCAGCATAGGGGCAGGGCCTTTTAGAGCTTTCTTT. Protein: CATSIGAGPFRAFF. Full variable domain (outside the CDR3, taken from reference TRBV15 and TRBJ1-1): DAMVIQNPRYQVTQFGKPVTLSCSQTLNHNVMYWYQQKSSQAPKLLFHYYDKDFNNEADTPDNFQSRRPNTSFCFLDIRSPGLGDTAMYLCATSIGAGPFRAFFGQGTRLTVV.

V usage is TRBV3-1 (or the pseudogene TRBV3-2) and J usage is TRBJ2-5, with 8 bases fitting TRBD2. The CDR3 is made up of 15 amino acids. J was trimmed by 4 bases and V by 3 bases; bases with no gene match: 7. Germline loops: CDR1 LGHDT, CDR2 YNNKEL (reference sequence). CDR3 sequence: CASSQGTSGLETQYF. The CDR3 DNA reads TGTGCCAGCAGCCAGGGAACTAGCGGATTAGAGACCCAGTACTTC.

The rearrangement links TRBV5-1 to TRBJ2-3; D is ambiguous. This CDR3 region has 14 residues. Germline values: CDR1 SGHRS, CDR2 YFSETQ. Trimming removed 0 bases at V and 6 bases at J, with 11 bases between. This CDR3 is CASSLEWARDTQYF. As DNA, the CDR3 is TGCGCCAGCAGCTTGGAATGGGCCAGGGATACGCAGTATTTT.

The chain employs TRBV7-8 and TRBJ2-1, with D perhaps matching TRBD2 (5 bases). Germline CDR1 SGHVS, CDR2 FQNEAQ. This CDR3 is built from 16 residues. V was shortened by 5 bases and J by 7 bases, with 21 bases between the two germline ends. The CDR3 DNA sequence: TGTGCCAGCAGCCCGGGGTTGTTTAGCGAGATGAATGAGCAGTTCTTC. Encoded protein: CASSPGLFSEMNEQFF. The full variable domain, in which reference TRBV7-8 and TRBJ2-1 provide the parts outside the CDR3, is GAGVSQSPRYKVAKRGQDVALRCDPISGHVSLFWYQQALGQGPEFLTYFQNEAQLDKSGLPSDRFFAERPEGSVSTLKIQRTQQEDSAVYLCASSPGLFSEMNEQFFGPGTRLTVL.